The entry below describes one T cell receptor beta chain. The sample originates from a study of blood T cell repertoires in COVID-19. Background on the study: Specimens from acute and convalescent COVID-19 originated in the United States, Italy and Spain. T cells, B-cell-depleted T cells, or PBMCs supplied cDNA or gDNA.

The CDR3 covers 15 residues. Trimming at V came to 5 bases and at J to 4 bases, leaving 7 bases not matched to a gene. The germline V gene has CDR1 SEHNR and CDR2 FQNEAQ (reference sequence). As processed by the authors: For nucleated cells, counts were estimated from reference gene primer amplification. This table comes from immunoSEQ multiplex PCR, and its TCRdb copy is limited to in-frame clones, with some not included. V and J calls plus clone size are reproduced from that table; the DNA served to infer D and trimming. Seen here are roughly 46,000 clones, around 89% observed once, and the top ten hold over 8.5%.

The sequence was obtained from a man aged 45-65 years with active COVID-19. The chain couples TRBV7-9 to TRBJ1-2, with 10 nucleotides matching TRBD1. The material sequenced was peripheral blood. The CDR3 region has the DNA TGTGCCAGCAGCCAGACAGGGGGCCTCGGCTATGGCTACACCTTC. Translated: CASSQTGGLGYGYTF. Combining the CDR3 with reference TRBV7-9 and TRBJ1-2 gives the whole variable domain DTGVSQNPRHKITKRGQNVTFRCDPISEHNRLYWYRQTLGQGPEFLTYFQNEAQLEKSRLLSDRFSAERPKGSFSTLEIQRTEQGDSAMYLCASSQTGGLGYGYTFGSGTRLTVV.